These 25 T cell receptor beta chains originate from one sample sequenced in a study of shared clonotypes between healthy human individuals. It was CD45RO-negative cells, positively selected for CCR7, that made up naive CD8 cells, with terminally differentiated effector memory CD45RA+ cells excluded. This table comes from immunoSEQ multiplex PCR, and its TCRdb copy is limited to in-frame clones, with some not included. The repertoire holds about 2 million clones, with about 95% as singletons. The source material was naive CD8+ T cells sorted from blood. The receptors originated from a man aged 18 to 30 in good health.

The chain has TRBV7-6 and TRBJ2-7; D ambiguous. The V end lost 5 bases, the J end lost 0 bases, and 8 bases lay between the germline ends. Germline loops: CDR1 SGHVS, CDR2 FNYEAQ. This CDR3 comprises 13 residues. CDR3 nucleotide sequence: TGTGCCAGCAGCGACCATAGCTCCTACGAGCAGTACTTC. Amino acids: CASSDHSSYEQYF.

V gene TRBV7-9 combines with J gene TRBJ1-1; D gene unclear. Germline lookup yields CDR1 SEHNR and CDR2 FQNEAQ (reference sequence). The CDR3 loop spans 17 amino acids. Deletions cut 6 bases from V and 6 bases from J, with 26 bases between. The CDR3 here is CASSEQSLVWEGSEAFF. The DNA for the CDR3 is TGTGCCAGCAGTGAACAAAGCTTAGTCTGGGAGGGCTCTGAAGCTTTCTTT.

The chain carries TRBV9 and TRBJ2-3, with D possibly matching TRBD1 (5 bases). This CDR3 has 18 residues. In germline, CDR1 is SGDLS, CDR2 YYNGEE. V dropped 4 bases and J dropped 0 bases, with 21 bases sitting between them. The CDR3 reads CASSPPWPQDTSTDTQYF. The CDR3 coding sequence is TGTGCCAGCAGCCCACCTTGGCCACAGGATACTAGCACAGATACGCAGTATTTT.

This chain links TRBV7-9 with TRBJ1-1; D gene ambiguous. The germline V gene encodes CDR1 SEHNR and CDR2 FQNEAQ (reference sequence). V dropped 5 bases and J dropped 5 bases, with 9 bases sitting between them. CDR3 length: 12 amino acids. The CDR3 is CASSEHGTEAFF. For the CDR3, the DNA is TGTGCCAGCAGCGAACACGGGACTGAAGCTTTCTTT.

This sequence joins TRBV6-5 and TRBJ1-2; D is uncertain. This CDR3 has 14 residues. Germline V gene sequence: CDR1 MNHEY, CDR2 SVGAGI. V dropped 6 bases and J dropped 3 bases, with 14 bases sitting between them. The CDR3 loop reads CASSPPDNYYGYTF. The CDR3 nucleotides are TGTGCCAGCAGCCCCCCAGATAATTACTATGGCTACACCTTC.

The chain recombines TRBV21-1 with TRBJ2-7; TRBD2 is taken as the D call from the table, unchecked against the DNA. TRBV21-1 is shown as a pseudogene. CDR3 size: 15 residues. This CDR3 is CASTLVESIYYEQYF. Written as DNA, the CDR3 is TGTGCCAGCACCCTGGTGGAGTCCATTTACTACGAGCAGTACTTC.

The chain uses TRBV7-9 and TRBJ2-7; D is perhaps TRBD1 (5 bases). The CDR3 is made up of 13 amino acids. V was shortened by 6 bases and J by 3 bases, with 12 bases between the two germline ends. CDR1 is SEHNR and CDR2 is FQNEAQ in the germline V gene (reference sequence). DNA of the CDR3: TGTGCCAGCAGTGTGACAGAGAACTACGAGCAGTACTTC. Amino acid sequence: CASSVTENYEQYF. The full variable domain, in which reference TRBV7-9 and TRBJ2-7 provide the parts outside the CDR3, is DTGVSQNPRHKITKRGQNVTFRCDPISEHNRLYWYRQTLGQGPEFLTYFQNEAQLEKSRLLSDRFSAERPKGSFSTLEIQRTEQGDSAMYLCASSVTENYEQYFGPGTRLTVT.

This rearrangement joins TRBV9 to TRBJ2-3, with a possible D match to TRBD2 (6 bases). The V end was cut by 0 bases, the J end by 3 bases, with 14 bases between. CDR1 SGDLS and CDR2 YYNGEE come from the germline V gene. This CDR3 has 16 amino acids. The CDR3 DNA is TGTGCCAGCAGCGTAGGTGGAGGGAGGCTTACAGATACGCAGTATTTT. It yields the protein CASSVGGGRLTDTQYF.

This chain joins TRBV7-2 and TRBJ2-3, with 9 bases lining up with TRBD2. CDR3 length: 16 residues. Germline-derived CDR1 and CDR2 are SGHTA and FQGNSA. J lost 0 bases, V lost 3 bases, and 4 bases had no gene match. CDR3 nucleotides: TGTGCCAGCAGCTTGGGGGGACTAGCCAGCACAGATACGCAGTATTTT. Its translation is CASSLGGLASTDTQYF.

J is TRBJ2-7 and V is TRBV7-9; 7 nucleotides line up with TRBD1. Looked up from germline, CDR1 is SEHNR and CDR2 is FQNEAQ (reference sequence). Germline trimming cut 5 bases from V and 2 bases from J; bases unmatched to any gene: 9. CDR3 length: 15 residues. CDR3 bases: TGTGCCAGCAGCGGTCAAACAGGGGCCCCCTACGAGCAGTACTTC. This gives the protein CASSGQTGAPYEQYF.

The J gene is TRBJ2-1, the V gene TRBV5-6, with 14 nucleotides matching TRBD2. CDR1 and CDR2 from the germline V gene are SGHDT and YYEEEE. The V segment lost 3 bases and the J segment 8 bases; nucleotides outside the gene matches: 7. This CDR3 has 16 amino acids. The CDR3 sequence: CASSWGLAGVDDEQFF. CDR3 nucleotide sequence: TGTGCCAGCAGCTGGGGACTAGCGGGAGTAGACGATGAGCAGTTCTTC.

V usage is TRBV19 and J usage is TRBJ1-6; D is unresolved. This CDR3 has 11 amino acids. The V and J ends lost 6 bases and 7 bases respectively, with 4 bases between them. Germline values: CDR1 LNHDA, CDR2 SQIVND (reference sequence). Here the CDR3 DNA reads TGTGCCAGTAGGGTAAATTCACCCCTCCACTTT. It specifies CASRVNSPLHF.

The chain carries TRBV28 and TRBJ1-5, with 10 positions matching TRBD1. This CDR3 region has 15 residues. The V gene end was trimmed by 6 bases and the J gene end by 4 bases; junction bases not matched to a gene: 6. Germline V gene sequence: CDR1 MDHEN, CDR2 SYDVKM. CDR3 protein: CASSNRDRGNQPQHF. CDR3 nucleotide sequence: TGTGCCAGCAGCAACCGGGACAGGGGTAATCAGCCCCAGCATTTT.

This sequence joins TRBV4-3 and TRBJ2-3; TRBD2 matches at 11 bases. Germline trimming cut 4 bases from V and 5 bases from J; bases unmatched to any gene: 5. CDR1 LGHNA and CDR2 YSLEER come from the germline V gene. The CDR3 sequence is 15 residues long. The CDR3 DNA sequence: TGCGCCAGCAGCCTCACTAGCGGGAGTCAAGATACGCAGTATTTT. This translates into CASSLTSGSQDTQYF.

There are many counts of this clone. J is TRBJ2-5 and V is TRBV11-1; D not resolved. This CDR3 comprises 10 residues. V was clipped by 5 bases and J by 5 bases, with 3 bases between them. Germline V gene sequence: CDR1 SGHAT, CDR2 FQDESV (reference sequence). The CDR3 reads CASSGETQYF. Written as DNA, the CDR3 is TGTGCCAGCAGCGGGGAGACCCAGTACTTC.

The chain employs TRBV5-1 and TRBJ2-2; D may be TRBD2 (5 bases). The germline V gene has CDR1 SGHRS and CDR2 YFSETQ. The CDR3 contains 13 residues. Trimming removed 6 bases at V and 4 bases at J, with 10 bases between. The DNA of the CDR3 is TGCGCCAGCAAACCGGGATCCACCGGGGAGCTGTTTTTT. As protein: CASKPGSTGELFF.

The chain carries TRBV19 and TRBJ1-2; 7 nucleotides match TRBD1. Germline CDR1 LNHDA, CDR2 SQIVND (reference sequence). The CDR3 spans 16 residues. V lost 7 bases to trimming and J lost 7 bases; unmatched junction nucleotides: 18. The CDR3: CASTEVPGQTSGGYTF. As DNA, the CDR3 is TGTGCCAGTACCGAAGTACCGGGACAGACGAGCGGTGGCTACACCTTC.

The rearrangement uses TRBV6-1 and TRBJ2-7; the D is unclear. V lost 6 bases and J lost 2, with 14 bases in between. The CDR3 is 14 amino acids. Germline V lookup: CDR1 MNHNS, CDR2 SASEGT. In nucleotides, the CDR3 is TGTGCCAGCAGCGTGGAGACGGTAGCCTACGAGCAGTACTTC. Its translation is CASSVETVAYEQYF.

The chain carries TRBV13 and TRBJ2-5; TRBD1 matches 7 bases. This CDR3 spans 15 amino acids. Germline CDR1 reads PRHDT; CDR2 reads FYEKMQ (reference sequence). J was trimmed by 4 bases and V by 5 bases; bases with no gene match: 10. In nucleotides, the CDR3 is TGTGCCAGCAGCCTCCAGCCGGGACAGAGAGAGACCCAGTACTTC. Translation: CASSLQPGQRETQYF.

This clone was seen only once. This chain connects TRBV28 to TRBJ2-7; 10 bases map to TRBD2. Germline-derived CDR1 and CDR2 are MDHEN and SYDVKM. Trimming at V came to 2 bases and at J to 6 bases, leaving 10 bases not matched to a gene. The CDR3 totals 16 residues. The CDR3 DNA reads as TGTGCCAGCAGTTTAAGCCCTGTGGTAGCGGGAGGCGAGCAGTACTTC. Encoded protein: CASSLSPVVAGGEQYF.

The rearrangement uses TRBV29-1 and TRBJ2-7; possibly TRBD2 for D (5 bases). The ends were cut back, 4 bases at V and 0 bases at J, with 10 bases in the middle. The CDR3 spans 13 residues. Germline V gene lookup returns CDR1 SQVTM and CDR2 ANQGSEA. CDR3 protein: CSVGPRGSYEQYF. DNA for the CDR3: TGCAGCGTTGGTCCCCGGGGCTCCTACGAGCAGTACTTC.

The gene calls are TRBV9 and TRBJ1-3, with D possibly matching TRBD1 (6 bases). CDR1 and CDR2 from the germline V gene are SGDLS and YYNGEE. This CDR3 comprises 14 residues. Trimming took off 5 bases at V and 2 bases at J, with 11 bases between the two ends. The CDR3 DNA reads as TGTGCCAGCAGTAAACAGGGACCTGGAAACACCATATATTTT. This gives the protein CASSKQGPGNTIYF.

CDR3 in amino acids: CASSYLPAGGLNDEQYF. In DNA form, the CDR3 reads TGTGCCAGCAGCTACCTGCCGGCGGGGGGCCTCAACGACGAGCAGTACTTC. The rearrangement joins TRBV11-2 to TRBJ2-7; 8 bases fit TRBD2. Germline trimming cut 4 bases from V and 5 bases from J; bases unmatched to any gene: 16. The germline CDR1 and CDR2 sequences are SGHAT and FQNNGV. The CDR3 contains 17 residues.

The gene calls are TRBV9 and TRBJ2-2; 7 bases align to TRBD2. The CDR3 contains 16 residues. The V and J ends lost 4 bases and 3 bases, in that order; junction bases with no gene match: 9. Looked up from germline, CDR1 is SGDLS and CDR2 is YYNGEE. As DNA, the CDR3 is TGTGCCAGCAGCACCCTAGCGGAAGCTGACACCGGGGAGCTGTTTTTT. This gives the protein CASSTLAEADTGELFF.

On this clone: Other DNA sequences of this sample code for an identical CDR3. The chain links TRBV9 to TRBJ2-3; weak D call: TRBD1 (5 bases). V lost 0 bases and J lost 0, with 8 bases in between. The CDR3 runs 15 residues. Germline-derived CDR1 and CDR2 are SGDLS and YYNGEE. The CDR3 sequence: CASSVGGGSTDTQYF. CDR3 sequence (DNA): TGTGCCAGCAGCGTAGGGGGCGGTAGCACAGATACGCAGTATTTT.